Shown below are 18 T cell receptor beta chains from a single sample sequenced in a study of blood T cells in healthy people across ages. Together with a sample-barcoded 5' primer, a J-beta primer mix was included in a second PCR lasting roughly 6 to 12 cycles. Each CDR3 protein gets one entry after TCRdb re-called the 5' RACE reads with MiXCR. In the table there are roughly 1 million distinct CDR3 sequences, approximately 25% of which are singletons. These sequences were also reported in another study, on T cells of mothers and their children.

Material for sequencing was blood. The receptors come from a girl between 2 and 10 years old in good health.

Comments on this clonotype: The junction departs from the called germline gene at one end, perhaps through a read error. This chain links TRBV28 with TRBJ1-1; tentatively, D is TRBD1 (5 bases). The CDR3 consists of 13 residues. CDR1 is MDHEN and CDR2 is SYDVKM in the germline V gene. The CDR3 DNA is TGTGCCAGCCTATTCCGGGACTACACAGAAGCTTTCTTT. Its translation: CASLFRDYTEAFF.

The chain employs TRBV5-1 and TRBJ2-3, with 9 positions matching TRBD2. This CDR3 has 16 residues. Trimming took 5 bases from V and 1 from J; bases not matched to a gene: 8. Germline-derived CDR1 and CDR2 are SGHRS and YFSETQ. The CDR3 loop is CASRRDSSGGTDTQYF. The CDR3 nucleotides read TGCGCCAGCAGAAGAGACTCTAGCGGGGGCACAGATACGCAGTATTTT.

The V call is TRBV12-5, the J call TRBJ2-1, with a weak D call TRBD1 (6 bases). CDR3 length: 13 residues. The germline gives CDR1 LGHNT, CDR2 FRNRAP. V was clipped by 3 bases and J by 7 bases, with 10 bases between them. Here the CDR3 reads CASGFSQGNEQFF. The DNA of the CDR3 is TGTGCTAGTGGTTTCTCGCAGGGGAATGAGCAGTTCTTC.

The sample holds a few counts of this clonotype. V gene TRBV12-5 combines with J gene TRBJ2-6, with 9 bases that match TRBD1. J lost 6 bases, V lost 0 bases, and 9 bases had no gene match. CDR1 LGHNT and CDR2 FRNRAP come from the germline V gene. The CDR3 sequence is 18 residues long. The CDR3 DNA reads TGTGCTAGTGGTTTGGTACTGAGACAGGGGGTCGTGGCCAACGTCCTGACTTTC. As protein: CASGLVLRQGVVANVLTF.

The table lists this clonotype with many counts. The CDR3 protein is CASLAGGTDTQYF. DNA of the CDR3: TGTGCCAGCCTGGCCGGAGGCACAGATACGCAGTATTTT. V gene TRBV28 combines with J gene TRBJ2-3; D is ambiguous. The CDR3 extends over 13 amino acids. Trimming removed 8 bases from V and 1 base from J, with 10 bases in between. Germline-derived CDR1 and CDR2 are MDHEN and SYDVKM. Full variable domain (missing parts from reference TRBV28 and TRBJ2-3): DVKVTQSSRYLVKRTGEKVFLECVQDMDHENMFWYRQDPGLGLRLIYFSYDVKMKEKGDIPEGYSVSREKKERFSLILESASTNQTSMYLCASLAGGTDTQYFGPGTRLTVL.

The V gene is TRBV28, the J gene TRBJ2-1, with D possibly matching TRBD1 (5 bases). Germline CDR1 and CDR2: MDHEN and SYDVKM. This CDR3 is 15 amino acids long. V dropped 6 bases and J dropped 8 bases, with 20 bases sitting between them. CDR3 region: CASRPKADSWDEQFF. DNA of the CDR3: TGTGCCAGCAGACCTAAAGCTGACAGTTGGGATGAGCAGTTCTTC.

V and J are TRBV20-1 and TRBJ2-5; D is uncertain. Germline V CDR1 and CDR2: DFQATT, SNEGSKA (reference sequence). The CDR3 sequence is 13 residues long. V gave up 4 bases and J gave up 2 bases, with 11 bases separating them. The CDR3 protein is CSAITVLQETQYF. Written as DNA, the CDR3 is TGCAGTGCTATTACGGTACTGCAAGAGACCCAGTACTTC.

The CDR3 coding sequence is TGTGCCATCAGGCGTGGTTTCAGTGACAATGAGCAGTTCTTC. It is translated as CAIRRGFSDNEQFF. The V call is TRBV10-3, the J call TRBJ2-1; no reliable D call. Germline values: CDR1 ENHRY, CDR2 SYGVKD. V lost 6 bases and J lost 5, with 14 bases in between. The CDR3 is made up of 14 amino acids.

The rearrangement links TRBV7-8 to TRBJ2-1, with 7 positions matching TRBD2. The length of the CDR3 is 19 residues. V lost 4 bases and J lost 0; bases outside the gene matches: 15. The germline gives CDR1 SGHVS, CDR2 FQNEAQ. CDR3 bases: TGTGCCAGCAGCTGGGCGAGGGTTAGCGGGTTGGGCTCCTACAATGAGCAGTTCTTC. This gives the protein CASSWARVSGLGSYNEQFF.

To note about this clonotype: A read error is possible here, since a much larger clone lies one base away. The chain joins TRBV12-3 or TRBV12-4 to TRBJ2-1; 9 nucleotides line up with TRBD2. V was clipped by 7 bases and J by 5 bases; unmatched bases: 12. The CDR3 extends over 16 amino acids. The DNA of the CDR3 is TGTGCCAGCAATTCTGGGAATAGCGGGGGCAACAATGAGCAGTTCTTC. It encodes CASNSGNSGGNNEQFF.

This chain joins TRBV5-6 and TRBJ1-5; 8 bases line up with TRBD1. J gave up 0 bases and V 5 bases, and 7 bases lay outside the gene matches. The V gene's germline CDR1 is SGHDT and CDR2 YYEEEE. The CDR3 loop spans 16 amino acids. CDR3 protein: CASSRSGTGSNQPQHF. CDR3 DNA: TGTGCCAGCAGTCGAAGTGGGACAGGTAGCAATCAGCCCCAGCATTTT. The entire variable domain, with the rest obtained from reference TRBV5-6 and TRBJ1-5, is as follows: DAGVTQSPTHLIKTRGQQVTLRCSPKSGHDTVSWYQQALGQGPQFIFQYYEEEERQRGNFPDRFSGHQFPNYSSELNVNALLLGDSALYLCASSRSGTGSNQPQHFGDGTRLSIL.

V usage is TRBV2 and J usage is TRBJ1-5; possibly TRBD1 for D (5 bases). Germline V lookup: CDR1 SNHLY, CDR2 FYNNEI. Trimming pared 9 bases from V and 4 bases from J, leaving 19 bases between. This CDR3 spans 15 amino acids. The CDR3 DNA follows: TGTGCCAGTATGACCGGGACGAAGGATAATCAGCCCCAGCATTTT. Encoded protein: CASMTGTKDNQPQHF. Full variable domain (outside the CDR3, taken from reference TRBV2 and TRBJ1-5): EPEVTQTPSHQVTQMGQEVILRCVPISNHLYFYWYRQILGQKVEFLVSFYNNEISEKSEIFDDQFSVERPDGSNFTLKIRSTKLEDSAMYFCASMTGTKDNQPQHFGDGTRLSIL.

This clonotype was seen a handful of times. CDR3 in amino acids: CASSLGGPGYTF. DNA for the CDR3: TGTGCCAGCAGCTTGGGCGGGCCAGGCTACACCTTC. The chain employs TRBV12-3 or TRBV12-4 and TRBJ1-2; D is undetermined. Trimming shortened V by 6 bases and J by 8 bases, and 13 bases separated the two germline ends. The CDR3 runs to 12 residues.

V is TRBV7-9 and J is TRBJ2-6; unclear D gene. Trimming removed 1 base from V and 2 bases from J, with 6 bases in between. The CDR3 covers 15 residues. The germline V gene has CDR1 SEHNR and CDR2 FQNEAQ (reference sequence). CDR3 bases: TGTGCCAGCAGCTTAGTATTCCCTGGGGCCAACGTCCTGACTTTC. Protein: CASSLVFPGANVLTF.

There are a few counts of this clonotype. The chain joins TRBV4-1 to TRBJ2-7; D gene uncertain. V was shortened by 0 bases and J by 3 bases, with 12 bases between the two germline ends. CDR1 is MGHRA, CDR2 YSYEKL, per germline. The CDR3 is 15 residues long. For the CDR3, the DNA is TGCGCCAGCAGCCAAGAAGCTGGCGGAAACTACGAGCAGTACTTC. Translating gives CASSQEAGGNYEQYF.

The rearrangement links TRBV12-3 or TRBV12-4 to TRBJ1-2, with D possibly TRBD1 on 5 matching bases. The CDR3 length is 14 residues. V lost 3 bases to trimming and J lost 4 bases, with 12 bases between them. CDR3 amino acids: CASSFGAGIYGYTF. The CDR3 nucleotides read TGTGCCAGCAGTTTCGGGGCGGGGATCTATGGCTACACCTTC.

The chain recombines TRBV7-2 with TRBJ2-3, with TRBD2 as a possible D gene (5 bases). This CDR3 has 17 amino acids. Germline V gene lookup returns CDR1 SGHTA and CDR2 FQGNSA. The V gene lost 0 bases and the J gene lost 1 base, with 14 bases spanning the gap. The CDR3 sequence is CASSLAPSGTGTDTQYF. The CDR3 region has the DNA TGTGCCAGCAGCTTAGCCCCCAGCGGAACCGGCACAGATACGCAGTATTTT.

The rearrangement uses TRBV29-1 and TRBJ1-4, with no clear D. The CDR3 is 12 residues long. Germline-derived CDR1 and CDR2 are SQVTM and ANQGSEA. V shed 5 bases and J shed 8 bases, with 12 bases lying between them. The DNA of the CDR3 is TGCAGCGTTCACGAGGAGGGAGAAAAACTGTTTTTT. Protein: CSVHEEGEKLFF.